Included here is one T cell receptor beta chain sequence, with context. Primed by a sample-barcoded 5' primer and a J-beta primer mix, a second PCR proceeded for roughly 6 to 12 cycles. Via MiXCR, TCRdb re-called the 5' RACE reads, giving one row per CDR3 protein. The sample has about 1.1 million distinct CDR3 sequences, 35% to 45% seen once. The authors isolated at least 6.5 million PBMCs per sample. No fewer than 6 micrograms of total RNA were isolated from every sample. This entry belongs to a study of blood T cells in healthy people across ages. The CDR3 loop spans 12 amino acids. Germline CDR1 and CDR2: DFQATT and SNEGSKA (reference sequence).

The V gene is TRBV20-1, the J gene TRBJ2-3; D might be TRBD1 (6 bases). The sequenced material came from blood. The clonotype was recovered from a man between 18 and 35 years old in good health. The CDR3 nucleotides are TGCAGGGGGGAACAGGGTGCAGATACGCAGTATTTT. Translation: CRGEQGADTQYF.